This T cell receptor (beta chain) was found in a study of regulatory T cells in long-lasting Graves disease. Overall study findings and caveats: Newly diagnosed disease favored TRBV20-1 and TRBJ2-1 over persistent disease. Peripheral blood was the sole material, not thyroid tissue.

Concerning this clonotype: Its target is not known.

Trimming removed 3 bases from V and 2 bases from J, with 11 bases in between. This CDR3 is built from 14 residues. Germline values: CDR1 MGHRA, CDR2 YSYEKL. CDR3 regions were amplified by Arm-PCR using iRepertoire HTBI primers to build TCR beta libraries. In TCRdb, the multiplex PCR reads were re-called with MiXCR into one record per CDR3 protein. The sample contains about 470,000 distinct CDR3 sequences, under 15% of which appear only once. Time point reported: newly diagnosed GD, antithyroid drugs for less than 3 months. From RNA extracted from PBMCs, the TCR library was made. American Thyroid Association guidelines defined how Graves' disease was diagnosed. These sequences were also reported in another study, on T cells in Graves' hyperthyroidism and ophthalmopathy. As that report states: Graves' hyperthyroidism is called stable when ophthalmopathy does not progress within 18 months.

The origin of this receptor is a woman aged 30 to 39 with Graves disease. The chain links TRBV4-1 to TRBJ2-7, with no clear D. The input for sequencing was peripheral blood mononuclear cells (PBMCs), taken at new diagnosis, from a patient treated with antithyroid drugs. CDR3 nucleotide sequence: TGCGCCAGCAGCCAGACCCCGGGTCCCTACGAGCAGTACTTC. This gives the protein CASSQTPGPYEQYF.